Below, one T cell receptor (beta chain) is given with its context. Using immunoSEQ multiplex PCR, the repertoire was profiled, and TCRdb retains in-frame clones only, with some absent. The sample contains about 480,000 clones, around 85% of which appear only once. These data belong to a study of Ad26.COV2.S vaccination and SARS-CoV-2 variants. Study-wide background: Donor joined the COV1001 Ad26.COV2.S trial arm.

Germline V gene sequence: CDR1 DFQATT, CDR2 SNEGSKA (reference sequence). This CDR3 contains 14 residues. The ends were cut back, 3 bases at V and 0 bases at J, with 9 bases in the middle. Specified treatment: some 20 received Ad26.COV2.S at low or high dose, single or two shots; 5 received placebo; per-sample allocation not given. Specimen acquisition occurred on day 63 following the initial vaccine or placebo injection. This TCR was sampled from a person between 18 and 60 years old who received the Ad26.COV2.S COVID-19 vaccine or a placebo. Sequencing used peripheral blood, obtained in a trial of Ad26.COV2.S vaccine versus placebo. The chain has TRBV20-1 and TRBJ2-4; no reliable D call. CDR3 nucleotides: TGCAGTGCTAGTTACGAGGTAGCCAAAAACATTCAGTACTTC. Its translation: CSASYEVAKNIQYF.